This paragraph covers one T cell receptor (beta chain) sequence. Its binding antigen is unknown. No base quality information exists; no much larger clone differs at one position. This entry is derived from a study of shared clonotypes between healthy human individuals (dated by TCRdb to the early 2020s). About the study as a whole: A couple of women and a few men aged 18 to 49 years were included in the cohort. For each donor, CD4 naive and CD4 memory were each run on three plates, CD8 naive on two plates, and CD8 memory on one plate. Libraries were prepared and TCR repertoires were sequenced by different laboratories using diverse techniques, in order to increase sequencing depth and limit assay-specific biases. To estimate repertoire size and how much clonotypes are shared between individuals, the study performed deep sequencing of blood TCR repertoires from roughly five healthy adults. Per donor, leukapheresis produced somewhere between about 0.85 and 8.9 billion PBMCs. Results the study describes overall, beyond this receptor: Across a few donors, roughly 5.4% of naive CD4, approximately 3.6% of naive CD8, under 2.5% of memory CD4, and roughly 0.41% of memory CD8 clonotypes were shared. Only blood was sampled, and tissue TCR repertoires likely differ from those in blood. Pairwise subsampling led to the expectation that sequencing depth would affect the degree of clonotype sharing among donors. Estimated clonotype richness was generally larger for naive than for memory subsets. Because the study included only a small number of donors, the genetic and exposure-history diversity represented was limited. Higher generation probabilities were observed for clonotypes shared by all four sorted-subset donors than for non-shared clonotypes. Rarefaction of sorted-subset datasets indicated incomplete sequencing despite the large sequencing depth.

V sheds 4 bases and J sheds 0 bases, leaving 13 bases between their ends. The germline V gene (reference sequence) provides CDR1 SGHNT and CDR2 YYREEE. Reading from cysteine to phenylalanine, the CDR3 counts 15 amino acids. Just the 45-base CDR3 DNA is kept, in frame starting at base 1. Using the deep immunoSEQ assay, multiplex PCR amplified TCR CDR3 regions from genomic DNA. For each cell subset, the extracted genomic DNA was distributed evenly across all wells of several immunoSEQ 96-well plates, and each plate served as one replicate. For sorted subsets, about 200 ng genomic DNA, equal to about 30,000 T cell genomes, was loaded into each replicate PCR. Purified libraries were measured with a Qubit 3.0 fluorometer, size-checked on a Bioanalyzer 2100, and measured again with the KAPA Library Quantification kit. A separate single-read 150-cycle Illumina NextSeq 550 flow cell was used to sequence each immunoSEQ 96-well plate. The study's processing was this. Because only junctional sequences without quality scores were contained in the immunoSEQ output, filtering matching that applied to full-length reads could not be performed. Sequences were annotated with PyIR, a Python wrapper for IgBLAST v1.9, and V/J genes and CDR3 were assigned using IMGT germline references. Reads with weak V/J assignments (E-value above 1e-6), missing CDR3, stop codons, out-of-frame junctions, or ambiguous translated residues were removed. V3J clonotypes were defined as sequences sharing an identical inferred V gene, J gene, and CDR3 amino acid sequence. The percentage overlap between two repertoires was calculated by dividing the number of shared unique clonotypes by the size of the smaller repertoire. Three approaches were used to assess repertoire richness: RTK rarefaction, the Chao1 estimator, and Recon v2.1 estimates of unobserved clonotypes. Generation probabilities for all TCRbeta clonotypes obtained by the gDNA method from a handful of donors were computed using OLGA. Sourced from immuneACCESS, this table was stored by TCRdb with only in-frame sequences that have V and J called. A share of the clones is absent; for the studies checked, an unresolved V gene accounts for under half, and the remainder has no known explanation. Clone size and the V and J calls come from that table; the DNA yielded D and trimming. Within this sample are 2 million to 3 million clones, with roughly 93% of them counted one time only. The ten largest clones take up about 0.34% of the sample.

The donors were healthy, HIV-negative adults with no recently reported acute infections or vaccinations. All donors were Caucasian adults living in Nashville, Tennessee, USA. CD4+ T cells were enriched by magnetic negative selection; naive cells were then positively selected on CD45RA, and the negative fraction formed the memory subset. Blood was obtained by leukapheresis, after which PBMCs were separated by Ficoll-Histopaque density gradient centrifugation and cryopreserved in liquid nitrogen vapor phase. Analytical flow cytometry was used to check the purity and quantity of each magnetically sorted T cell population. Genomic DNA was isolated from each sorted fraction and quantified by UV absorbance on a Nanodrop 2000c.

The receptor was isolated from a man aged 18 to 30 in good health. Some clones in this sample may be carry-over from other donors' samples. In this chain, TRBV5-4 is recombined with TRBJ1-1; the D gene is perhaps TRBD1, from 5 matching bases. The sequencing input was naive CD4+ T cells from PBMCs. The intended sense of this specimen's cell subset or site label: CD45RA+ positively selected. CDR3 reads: CASSPPGTVNTEAFF. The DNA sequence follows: TGTGCCAGCAGCCCGCCCGGGACGGTGAACACTGAAGCTTTCTTT.